These 20 T cell receptor beta chains share one sample of origin, sequenced in a study of shared clonotypes between healthy human individuals. The assay was immunoSEQ multiplex PCR, and TCRdb's table has in-frame clones only and misses some. The sample shows 2.3 million or so clones, more than 85% of them seen only once. Sequenced material: naive CD4+ T cells from PBMCs. Documented subset: CD45RA+ positively selected. All receptors come from a man aged 18 to 29 in good health. Some clones in this sample may be carry-over from other donors' samples.

J is TRBJ1-1 and V is TRBV5-4; 8 positions agree with TRBD1. CDR3 size: 13 residues. V lost 2 bases, J lost 11 bases, and 8 bases stayed unmatched. From germline, CDR1 is SGHNT and CDR2 YYREEE (reference sequence). The CDR3 spells CASSFSMQGAAFF. The DNA for the CDR3 is TGTGCCAGCAGCTTTAGTATGCAGGGGGCGGCTTTCTTT.

With regard to this clone: The sample has other DNA sequences that encode this CDR3 too. This chain links TRBV5-4 with TRBJ2-7; 8 bases are a match to TRBD2. There are 14 residues in the CDR3. Looked up from germline, CDR1 is SGHNT and CDR2 is YYREEE (reference sequence). After removal of 4 bases from V and 0 bases from J, the junction contained 3 bases not matched to a gene. DNA of the CDR3: TGTGCCAGCAGCCGGGCGGGAGGCTCCTACGAGCAGTACTTC. Translating it yields CASSRAGGSYEQYF.

The chain carries TRBV6-5 and TRBJ1-3, with TRBD1 as a possible D gene (6 bases). Germline CDR1 reads MNHEY; CDR2 reads SVGAGI. The CDR3 loop spans 15 amino acids. Deletions cut 6 bases from V and 0 bases from J, with 12 bases between. In DNA form, the CDR3 reads TGTGCCAGCAGATCCGACAGGCTCTCTGGAAACACCATATATTTT. It is translated as CASRSDRLSGNTIYF.

The CDR3 region has the DNA TGTGCCAGCACAAGGGAAAGCAAGCAGTTCTTC. Residues: CASTRESKQFF. This rearrangement joins TRBV6-5 to TRBJ2-1; no firm D call. The CDR3 totals 11 residues. The V and J ends lost 7 bases and 11 bases respectively, with 12 bases between them. Germline V gene lookup returns CDR1 MNHEY and CDR2 SVGAGI.

This clone was seen more than once but under ten times. The chain is built from TRBV19 and TRBJ1-1; 12 nucleotides line up with TRBD1. V lost 5 bases, J lost 7 bases, and 5 bases stayed unmatched. Germline-derived CDR1 and CDR2 are LNHDA and SQIVND (reference sequence). The CDR3 length is 14 residues. In nucleotides, the CDR3 is TGTGCCAGTAGTTTTTGGGACAGGGGGCGTGAAGCTTTCTTT. Translating it yields CASSFWDRGREAFF.

The chain joins TRBV30 to TRBJ1-3, with D maybe TRBD1 (5 bases). CDR1 is GTSNPN, CDR2 SVGIG, per germline (reference sequence). The germline V and J ends were trimmed by 3 bases and 9 bases, with 12 bases remaining between them. CDR3 size: 12 residues. The CDR3 DNA is TGTGCCTGGAGCCCCTCTGGGGGCACCATATATTTT. Amino acids: CAWSPSGGTIYF.

The rearrangement uses TRBV15 and TRBJ2-4; 10 bases line up with TRBD1. The CDR3 covers 16 residues. Trimming at V came to 1 base and at J to 5 bases, leaving 5 bases not matched to a gene. CDR1 is LNHNV and CDR2 is YYDKDF in the germline V gene (reference sequence). CDR3 DNA: TGTGCCACCAGCAGAGGACCGACAGGGGGCGAAAACATTCAGTACTTC. It is translated as CATSRGPTGGENIQYF. Looking up the rest from reference TRBV15 and TRBJ2-4 gives the full variable domain: DAMVIQNPRYQVTQFGKPVTLSCSQTLNHNVMYWYQQKSSQAPKLLFHYYDKDFNNEADTPDNFQSRRPNTSFCFLDIRSPGLGDTAMYLCATSRGPTGGENIQYFGAGTRLSVL.

Worth noting for this clone: Within the sample, other DNA sequences also encode this same CDR3. CDR3 nucleotide sequence: TGCGCCAGCAGCTTGGTAGGGCCGAACACCGGGGAGCTGTTTTTT. Amino acid sequence: CASSLVGPNTGELFF. This chain joins TRBV5-1 and TRBJ2-2; no reliable D call. V was pared by 0 bases and J by 0 bases, with 6 bases between. The CDR3 runs to 15 residues. Germline assignment: CDR1 SGHRS and CDR2 YFSETQ.

The chain combines TRBV4-3 with TRBJ1-4; D is undetermined. V was shortened by 2 bases and J by 0 bases, with 13 bases between the two germline ends. The CDR3 is 17 amino acids. The germline V gene encodes CDR1 LGHNA and CDR2 YSLEER. This CDR3 reads CASSQLFRQATNEKLFF. CDR3 in DNA: TGCGCCAGCAGCCAACTGTTCAGACAAGCAACTAATGAAAAACTGTTTTTT.

This clone showed up just once. The chain uses TRBV29-1 and TRBJ2-1; D call uncertain. Germline V gene lookup returns CDR1 SQVTM and CDR2 ANQGSEA. V gave up 3 bases and J gave up 6 bases, with 6 bases separating them. This CDR3 spans 11 amino acids. CDR3 bases: TGCAGCGTTGACAGGTCCAATGAGCAGTTCTTC. Its protein product is CSVDRSNEQFF.

The V and J genes are TRBV2 and TRBJ2-1, with a possible D match to TRBD1 (5 bases). The germline V and J ends were trimmed by 7 bases and 3 bases, with 10 bases remaining between them. The CDR3 covers 13 residues. Germline loops: CDR1 SNHLY, CDR2 FYNNEI. CDR3 in DNA: TGTGCCAGCAAGGCAGGGCTCTACAATGAGCAGTTCTTC. It translates to CASKAGLYNEQFF.

V is TRBV6-1 and J is TRBJ1-1; D is undetermined. The CDR3 consists of 15 residues. In germline, CDR1 is MNHNS, CDR2 SASEGT. The V gene lost 4 bases and the J gene lost 4 bases, with 16 bases spanning the gap. CDR3 nucleotides: TGTGCCAGCAGTGGATTGAGGGAATTAGGCACTGAAGCTTTCTTT. This sequence encodes CASSGLRELGTEAFF.

This clone was seen only once. The CDR3 here is CASSLTSGTGGTDTQYF. The CDR3 DNA reads as TGCGCCAGCAGCCTCACTTCCGGGACAGGGGGTACAGATACGCAGTATTTT. This rearrangement joins TRBV10-1 to TRBJ2-3, with 11 positions matching TRBD1. Germline assignment: CDR1 WNHNN and CDR2 SYGVQD (reference sequence). This CDR3 comprises 17 residues. V lost 6 bases, J lost 3 bases, and 11 bases stayed unmatched.

Comment on this clone: Other DNA sequences within the sample encode an identical CDR3. The V call is TRBV28, the J call TRBJ1-2; 10 positions match TRBD1. The germline gives CDR1 MDHEN, CDR2 SYDVKM. The trim removed 1 base at V and 6 bases at J, leaving 8 bases unmatched. CDR3 size: 16 residues. The CDR3: CASSLSRTGGRDGYTF. The CDR3 coding sequence is TGTGCCAGCAGTTTATCCCGGACAGGGGGGCGTGATGGCTACACCTTC.

Of note for this clone: The identical CDR3 is also encoded by other nucleotide sequences in the sample. The chain couples TRBV5-1 to TRBJ1-5, with 7 bases lining up with TRBD1. The CDR3 totals 15 residues. V trimming: 4 bases; J trimming: 6 bases; junction bases outside the gene matches: 10. Germline V lookup: CDR1 SGHRS, CDR2 YFSETQ. The CDR3 region is CASSLEGAQGQPQHF. Here the CDR3 DNA reads TGCGCCAGCAGCCTAGAGGGGGCGCAGGGTCAGCCCCAGCATTTT. The full variable domain, with the rest looked up from reference TRBV5-1 and TRBJ1-5, is KAGVTQTPRYLIKTRGQQVTLSCSPISGHRSVSWYQQTPGQGLQFLFEYFSETQRNKGNFPGRFSGRQFSNSRSEMNVSTLELGDSALYLCASSLEGAQGQPQHFGDGTRLSIL.

The V gene is TRBV5-1, the J gene TRBJ2-7, with 15 bases lining up with TRBD2. This CDR3 comprises 17 residues. Per the germline V gene, CDR1 is SGHRS and CDR2 is YFSETQ. The J segment lost 3 bases and the V segment lost 2 bases, leaving 6 bases of the junction unmatched. As DNA, the CDR3 is TGCGCCAGCAGCTTCGGGACTAGCGGGAGGCAGGTCTACGAGCAGTACTTC. Its protein is CASSFGTSGRQVYEQYF.

As concerns this clone: Other nucleotide sequences from this sample produce the same CDR3. The CDR3 spells CASSRTYEQYF. The CDR3 bases are TGTGCCAGCAGCCGGACTTACGAGCAGTACTTC. This chain uses TRBV7-2 with TRBJ2-7, with a possible D match to TRBD2 (5 bases). This CDR3 contains 11 residues. Germline V gene lookup returns CDR1 SGHTA and CDR2 FQGNSA. The V and J ends lost 5 bases and 4 bases respectively, with 6 bases between them.

V and J are TRBV9 and TRBJ2-5; 14 bases map to TRBD2. Per germline, CDR1 SGDLS and CDR2 YYNGEE. Losses at the gene ends were 4 bases for V and 7 bases for J; bases not matched to a gene: 3. The CDR3 spans 14 residues. The CDR3 loop reads CASSPGTSGGTQYF. DNA of the CDR3: TGTGCCAGCAGCCCTGGGACTAGCGGGGGGACCCAGTACTTC.

V and J are TRBV4-2 and TRBJ2-7; a weak D match, TRBD2 (6 bases). Germline CDR1 and CDR2: LGHNA and YNFKEQ. This CDR3 is 15 amino acids long. The ends were cut back, 1 base at V and 0 bases at J, with 10 bases in the middle. CDR3 sequence reads: CASSQGRESSYEQYF. DNA for the CDR3: TGTGCCAGCAGCCAAGGTCGGGAGAGCTCCTACGAGCAGTACTTC.

In regard to this clone: Other DNA sequences in the sample encode the same CDR3. The rearrangement joins TRBV11-2 to TRBJ2-7; no clear D. Trimming removed 5 bases at V and 1 base at J, with 12 bases between. CDR3 size: 14 residues. CDR1 is SGHAT, CDR2 FQNNGV, per germline. CDR3 protein: CASSPGPSSYEQYF. DNA for the CDR3: TGTGCCAGCAGCCCCGGGCCCTCATCCTACGAGCAGTACTTC.